A single T cell receptor beta chain is shown here with its context. The antigen it binds to is not known. Per-base quality was not reported, and no clone a single base away is much larger than it. The method behind the library was the immunoSEQ multiplex PCR assay. The multiplex PCR relied on a mix of 60 forward primers for TCR Vbeta segments and 13 reverse primers for TCR Jbeta segments. A multiplex PCR assay on genomic DNA amplified the CDR3 region of rearranged TCR beta genes. On the Illumina HiSeq System, the amplified TCR beta libraries were sequenced as 87-base-pair reads. Concerning the study's data processing: In a later analysis, tens of millions of unique TCR beta chains were counted across the approximately 670 repertoires, and approximately 11 million of these chains were shared by at least two donors. Raw reads were error-corrected and collapsed into unique sequences by a nearest-neighbor algorithm in which closely related sequences were merged to remove PCR and sequencing errors. V, D and J gene segments were assigned by aligning CDR3 sequences to IMGT reference sequences. For a sequence to be retained, a match of at least six nucleotides to both a V gene segment and a J gene segment was required. A rearrangement was called productive if the CDR3 had no stop codons and remained in frame with V and J, and every other rearrangement was called non-productive. Following IMGT convention, CDR3 was defined as the stretch from the second conserved V-encoded cysteine up to the conserved J-encoded phenylalanine. The earlier analysis of roughly 590 of the donors excluded any sequence lacking an unambiguous match to a single V gene segment. An earlier analysis of 587 of the donors classified V segments as functional when productive rearrangements were above 56.7% and as segregating when the standard deviation between donors was above 5%. A statistical classification framework was developed to diagnose cytomegalovirus status using the catalog of TCR beta chain sequences. V and J gene assignment, in a later analysis, came from comparing TCR nucleotide sequences with IMGT/GENE-DB human TR gene sequences. In a later analysis, CDR3 sequences and most-parsimonious VDJ recombination scenarios were assigned using the TCRdist pipeline. In a later analysis, each TCR beta chain was defined by its CDR3 amino acid sequence together with its V-gene family, and reads without a unique V-gene family were excluded. A later analysis removed nearly 600 highly shared, low-generation-probability nucleotide sequences to deal with suspected cross-contamination and a sequencing artifact. A later analysis calculated a clonal expansion index for each public chain from normalized within-repertoire ranks of inferred template counts. Generation probabilities in a later analysis came from a VDJ recombination model fitted to out-of-frame rearrangements, and those results were checked against IGoR. Hypergeometric tests were used in a later analysis to score TCR-TCR, TCR-HLA and TCR-CMV co-occurrence, with a repertoire-size bias correction applied to the TCR pairs. False discovery rates were estimated in a later analysis by permuting HLA or CMV assignments 20 times. In a later analysis, co-occurring TCRs were grouped using DBSCAN, with TCRdist sequence similarity added in when clustering inside HLA-allele-positive subsets. Co-occurrence clustering excluded repertoires with fewer than 30,000 or more than 120,000 public chains, plus five with anomalous nucleotide sharing. This immuneACCESS table, as held by TCRdb, lists in-frame sequences with V and J called but not all clones. Of the missing ones, under half trace to an unresolved V gene in checked studies; the others have no known cause. V and J calls and clone size are as listed in that table; D and trimming were resolved from the DNA. The sample table shows some 130,000 clones, and around four fifths are seen once. The ten largest clones represent over 4.5% of the sample.

This sample was taken from a study of cytomegalovirus exposure and HLA in healthy donors (TCRdb year 2017). Concerning the study at large: According to an earlier analysis of 587 of the donors, roughly 180 million T cells yielded roughly 110 million unique TCR beta sequences and about 280 Gb of sequence data. The study used immunosequencing to profile the T cell repertoires of more than 650 subjects and linked those repertoires to cytomegalovirus serostatus. Among some 400 genotyped donors of the cohort, an average of approximately 230,000 unique TCR beta nucleotide sequences were sequenced per donor, roughly 20% of them non-productive. An early release that covered some 640 HLA-typed donors contained 250 to 350 gigabases of sequencing data and tens of millions of unique TCR sequences. The genetic ancestry cluster associated with self-reported Caucasian donors included roughly four fifths of the roughly 390 genotyped donors. A later analysis re-examined previously published TCR beta repertoires from 500 to 700 donors and added high-resolution HLA genotyping to investigate patterns of TCR occurrence. Several DR-DQ haplotypes were handled as single units for association and clustering because linkage in the cohort was strong. Donor age, sex, ethnicity and CMV serostatus were compiled alongside the repertoire data. To predict cytomegalovirus infection status, the study combined high-throughput TCR immunosequencing, statistical association of individual TCRs with disease status, and machine learning. The study aimed to test whether signatures of past pathogen exposure could be identified by cataloging public T cell receptors. Besides the first cohort of around 670 subjects, a separate validation cohort made up of over a hundred different subjects was used. The later analysis used no new phenotypic data to find candidate immune exposures, relying instead on TCR beta sequences and their occurrence across donors. An earlier analysis of approximately 630 of the donors applied high-throughput TCR beta sequencing to assess whether each TCR beta V gene segment acted as functional or pseudogenic. Both class I and class II loci were covered by HLA typing, at four-digit resolution. The number of donors typed differed by locus, with roughly 620-630 for A, B, C, DRB1 and DQB1, roughly 520 for DQA1, some 570 for DPA1, and roughly 450 for DPB1. All discovery cohort repertoires had been generated on a single sequencing platform. In a later genetic analysis, genome-wide SNP genotypes for about 65% of the roughly 670 donors were used, and that subset was treated as a discovery cohort.

The cohort was made up of 666 healthy bone marrow donors. At the time of sampling, all cohort members were nominally healthy, though unrecorded immune exposures were likely present. The donor was CMV seropositive and was included in the group of some 290 seropositive cohort members. Every donor gave a peripheral blood sample, and the peripheral blood mononuclear cells from that sample were used for TCR beta sequencing. The Qiagen DNeasy Blood Extraction Kit was used to extract genomic DNA from the blood cell samples. Findings and caveats that apply to the study as a whole: Across donors, most TCR sequences were observed very rarely, whereas some public TCRs were present in many individuals. In this cohort, only TCR beta chains were sequenced, and detectable features were limited by the absence of alpha or paired-chain data. When HLA alleles, especially DR and DQ, strongly co-occurred, attributing TCR associations to individual alleles was difficult. Broadly in line with IMGT annotations, most TCR beta V segments showed up in productive rearrangements about 87% or about 30% of the time in an earlier analysis of about 500 of the donors. The authors suggested that the approach could potentially be extended to other disease states and immunological phenotypes. Seventeen rarely observed V segments, including chromosome 9 orphons, were excluded from the earlier analysis of a few hundred of the donors because counts were too low. Specific HLA alleles were associated with roughly 17,000 TCR beta sequences at a false discovery rate of 0.05 in a later analysis. Cytomegalovirus status was reported to be diagnosed by the classifier with high specificity and sensitivity in both the original and validation cohorts. In the study, about 150 TCR beta chains were listed as associated with cytomegalovirus. Roughly uniform sequencing depth across donors was assumed in presence/absence analyses, although this assumption may not hold. A group of highly shared sequence variants was considered likely to be a technical artifact of the sequencing pipeline. Linkage disequilibrium might explain the correlated functional status among segregating V segments, but an unknown experimental factor could not be ruled out. CMV serostatus was the only immune exposure information available for the cohort. A later analysis found that TCR association rates varied across HLA loci, with DRB1 alleles showing the most associated TCRs and HLA-C alleles the fewest. In a later genetic analysis, fewer N-insertions in productive TCRs were reported among donors in an Asian-associated ancestry cluster than the approximately 710-donor mean. V-gene and J-gene trimming of TCR beta chains was associated with a missense DCLRE1C variant in a later genetic analysis, and the association was replicated in an independent cohort. In a later analysis, most CMV-associated TCR beta chains were found to appear HLA-restricted, with HLA associations seemingly driven largely by CMV exposure. According to a later analysis, parvovirus B19, influenza, CMV and Epstein-Barr virus appeared linked to several top co-occurrence clusters. A further reported finding was that TCR beta sequences accurately predicted the HLA-A and HLA-B alleles for most subjects in the first cohort. Because HLA typing was missing for some donors at each locus, association tests included only the typed subset. Compared with equally common non-associated chains, HLA-associated TCR beta chains in a later analysis were more clonally expanded and had lower generation probabilities. In vitro tests confirmed that a few of the cytomegalovirus-associated TCR beta chains recognize cytomegalovirus antigens.

The sequence was collected from a woman aged 40-49 years in good health and CMV-seropositive. Source material: PBMCs.

The CDR3 protein is CASSPRVQDTSSGNTIYF. The DNA sequence reads TGTGCCAGCAGCCCCCGGGTCCAGGACACAAGCTCTGGAAACACCATATATTTT. The V and J genes are TRBV11-2 and TRBJ1-3; the D region possibly corresponds to TRBD1 (5 bases align). Trimming at the junction amounts to 5 bases on V and 0 bases on J, and the germline ends lie 20 bases apart. As encoded in the germline V gene, CDR1 is SGHAT while CDR2 is FQNNGV. Its CDR3 holds 18 amino acids, cysteine through phenylalanine. The retained sequence is limited to the CDR3, 54 bases, with the frame set at the first base.